This TCR beta chain was observed in a study of T cells after yellow fever vaccination. About the research overall: Libraries from low-cell-number fractions were prepared with the SMART-Seq v4 Ultra Low Input RNA kit.

Ten or more counts support this clonotype. Its antigen is still unknown. With 0 bases clipped from V and 8 bases from J, the junction kept 9 bases outside the gene matches. The CDR3 has 15 amino acids. Germline-derived CDR1 and CDR2 are LGHNA and YNFKEQ. TCRdb ran MiXCR on the 5' RACE reads and lists one entry per CDR3 protein. The data hold some 110,000 distinct CDR3 sequences, with more than 6.5% observed a single time. Study results and limitations: After the booster, roughly 96% of CD4 and approximately 90% of CD8 primary-response clones were re-detected. Only a minor proportion of clonotypes was detected across both CD4 and CD8 compartments. Weaker overall was a secondary response that nonetheless peaked faster, on day 5 versus 15.

The sequence was obtained from a man between 18 and 29 years old who received the YFV17D yellow fever vaccine. V is TRBV4-2 and J is TRBJ1-2; 7 bases are a match to TRBD1. This specimen was CD4+ T cells sorted from PBMCs, taken roughly 10 days after the first yellow fever vaccination. CDR3 sequence: CASSQDRGPFQGYTF. The CDR3 nucleotides are TGTGCCAGCAGCCAAGATAGGGGGCCCTTCCAGGGCTACACCTTC.